This TCR beta chain came from a study of blood T cell repertoires in COVID-19. The repertoire was sequenced with immunoSEQ multiplex PCR; TCRdb's copy has only in-frame clones and lacks some. The sample includes 300,000 or so clones, 75% to 90% of them seen just once. V was pared by 6 bases and J by 1 base, with 6 bases of the junction left unmatched. CDR3 length equals 15 residues. CDR1 is MNHNY, CDR2 SVGAGI, per germline (reference sequence). The sequenced material came from peripheral blood. This chain joins TRBV6-6 and TRBJ1-5; 7 nucleotides agree with TRBD1. The sequence came from a woman in her thirties with COVID-19, enrolled during active disease. The CDR3 nucleotides read TGTGCCAGCAGAACAACAGGGGAGAGCAATCAGCCCCAGCATTTT. This gives the protein CASRTTGESNQPQHF.